The rows below give T cell receptor beta chains drawn from one sample of a study of stem cell transplantation in POMP-related autoinflammatory disease. Sequenced by immunoSEQ multiplex PCR; TCRdb stores in-frame clones only, minus some. In the table there are about 26,000 clones, more than 75% of which are singletons. The source material was CD4+ T cells from PBMCs, sampled before stem cell transplantation. These receptors all come from a human donor with POMP-related autoinflammation and immune dysregulation (PRAID). Each CDR3 is given without its conserved first and last residue. The order of the fields is CDR3 length, D gene, J gene, V gene, CDR3 protein. A D gene is named only where the DNA matches it firmly.

CDR3 length: 15; D gene: NA; J gene: TRBJ1-5; V gene: TRBV15; CDR3 protein: ATSSARHAGFVQPQH
CDR3 length: 12; D gene: NA; J gene: TRBJ2-1; V gene: TRBV14; CDR3 protein: ASSQEGRPNEQF
CDR3 length: 17; D gene: NA; J gene: TRBJ1-3; V gene: TRBV12-2; CDR3 protein: ASRLAWDLYILSGNTIY
CDR3 length: 14; D gene: TRBD2; J gene: TRBJ2-3; V gene: TRBV5-1; CDR3 protein: ASSLGDYGRPDTQY
CDR3 length: 13; D gene: TRBD2; J gene: TRBJ2-1; V gene: TRBV19; CDR3 protein: ASRTSGTSYNEQF
CDR3 length: 13; D gene: TRBD1; J gene: TRBJ2-1; V gene: TRBV19; CDR3 protein: ASSSDRGRRNEQF
CDR3 length: 12; D gene: NA; J gene: TRBJ2-7; V gene: TRBV27; CDR3 protein: ASSFRRERYEQY
CDR3 length: 14; D gene: TRBD2; J gene: TRBJ2-3; V gene: TRBV15; CDR3 protein: ATSREPRGGTDTQY
CDR3 length: 13; D gene: NA; J gene: TRBJ2-5; V gene: TRBV6-5; CDR3 protein: ASSLGTLVAETQY
CDR3 length: 11; D gene: NA; J gene: TRBJ1-2; V gene: TRBV19; CDR3 protein: ASRKGPNYGYT
CDR3 length: 17; D gene: NA; J gene: TRBJ2-3; V gene: TRBV11-2; CDR3 protein: ASSLNPRLTFSYTDTQY
CDR3 length: 13; D gene: TRBD2; J gene: TRBJ2-3; V gene: TRBV5-4; CDR3 protein: ASSQTSGDADTQY
CDR3 length: 14; D gene: TRBD2; J gene: TRBJ2-7; V gene: TRBV28; CDR3 protein: ASRTPAGEGLYEQY
CDR3 length: 13; D gene: NA; J gene: TRBJ1-2; V gene: TRBV18; CDR3 protein: ASSPVGGGPRGYT
CDR3 length: 11; D gene: NA; J gene: TRBJ1-2; V gene: TRBV7-2; CDR3 protein: ASSPGPRYGYT
CDR3 length: 14; D gene: NA; J gene: TRBJ1-5; V gene: TRBV19; CDR3 protein: ASSTGVTSSNQPQH
CDR3 length: 16; D gene: TRBD1; J gene: TRBJ2-1; V gene: TRBV27; CDR3 protein: ASSLAGLGTGFYNEQF
CDR3 length: 13; D gene: NA; J gene: TRBJ1-6; V gene: TRBV6-5; CDR3 protein: ASSWKGSRDSPLH
CDR3 length: 12; D gene: NA; J gene: TRBJ1-2; V gene: TRBV19; CDR3 protein: ASSTQGREYGYT
CDR3 length: 11; D gene: TRBD1; J gene: TRBJ1-2; V gene: TRBV6-5; CDR3 protein: ASSYGTDYGYT
CDR3 length: 16; D gene: TRBD2; J gene: TRBJ2-7; V gene: TRBV28; CDR3 protein: ASSRYRLAAMFTYEQY
CDR3 length: 12; D gene: NA; J gene: TRBJ2-7; V gene: TRBV7-6; CDR3 protein: ASSLVPDPIEQY
CDR3 length: 13; D gene: NA; J gene: TRBJ1-5; V gene: TRBV28; CDR3 protein: ASSFRGNSNQPQH
CDR3 length: 11; D gene: NA; J gene: TRBJ2-5; V gene: TRBV28; CDR3 protein: ASTGGAGETQY
CDR3 length: 13; D gene: NA; J gene: TRBJ1-4; V gene: TRBV25-1; CDR3 protein: ASSGPAGFNEKLF
CDR3 length: 11; D gene: NA; J gene: TRBJ1-2; V gene: TRBV2; CDR3 protein: ASRLTGPYGYT
CDR3 length: 12; D gene: TRBD1; J gene: TRBJ2-7; V gene: TRBV18; CDR3 protein: ASLLGTGGYEQY
CDR3 length: 12; D gene: NA; J gene: TRBJ1-1; V gene: TRBV6-5; CDR3 protein: ASRPALRGTEAF
CDR3 length: 10; D gene: TRBD1; J gene: TRBJ1-2; V gene: TRBV19; CDR3 protein: ASSRRGQGYT
CDR3 length: 14; D gene: NA; J gene: TRBJ2-7; V gene: TRBV15; CDR3 protein: ATSKETDSHSYEQY
CDR3 length: 11; D gene: NA; J gene: TRBJ2-5; V gene: TRBV7-9; CDR3 protein: ASSLPHKETQY
CDR3 length: 13; D gene: TRBD2; J gene: TRBJ2-7; V gene: TRBV5-8; CDR3 protein: ASSFPSGRLGEQY
CDR3 length: 14; D gene: TRBD2; J gene: TRBJ2-7; V gene: TRBV28; CDR3 protein: ASSWTYRDYVYEQY
CDR3 length: 9; D gene: NA; J gene: TRBJ1-1; V gene: TRBV29-1; CDR3 protein: SGQVLPEAF
CDR3 length: 9; D gene: TRBD2; J gene: TRBJ2-7; V gene: TRBV6-5; CDR3 protein: ASSSGTEQY
CDR3 length: 12; D gene: TRBD1; J gene: TRBJ2-5; V gene: TRBV7-9; CDR3 protein: ASSLGQGQETQY
CDR3 length: 13; D gene: TRBD1; J gene: TRBJ1-1; V gene: TRBV25-1; CDR3 protein: ASSVPTGVFTEAF
CDR3 length: 12; D gene: TRBD1; J gene: TRBJ1-2; V gene: TRBV10-3; CDR3 protein: AISELGQPGVYT
CDR3 length: 11; D gene: NA; J gene: TRBJ1-2; V gene: TRBV6-1; CDR3 protein: ASSLDRRGGYT
CDR3 length: 12; D gene: NA; J gene: TRBJ2-1; V gene: TRBV1; CDR3 protein: TSSQPIPYNEQF
CDR3 length: 13; D gene: NA; J gene: TRBJ2-5; V gene: TRBV5-4; CDR3 protein: ASSPVPDSPETQY
CDR3 length: 13; D gene: TRBD1; J gene: TRBJ2-5; V gene: TRBV29-1; CDR3 protein: SVSRQGANQETQY
CDR3 length: 13; D gene: NA; J gene: TRBJ2-6; V gene: TRBV27; CDR3 protein: ASSPPRSGANVLT
CDR3 length: 11; D gene: TRBD1; J gene: TRBJ2-3; V gene: TRBV2; CDR3 protein: ASIGQGTDTQY
CDR3 length: 14; D gene: NA; J gene: TRBJ1-5; V gene: TRBV2; CDR3 protein: ASRGGGPPGGQPQH